Sequencing of this T cell receptor beta chain was carried out in a study of cytotoxic CD8 clonotypes in ibrutinib-treated CLL. Background on the study: Response sampling took place at median approximately 11 months of treatment, range 6 to 36.

This CDR3 has 14 residues. Germline V CDR1 and CDR2: KGHSH, LQKENI. Trimming took 1 base from V and 1 from J, leaving 8 bases between them. This clone was seen only once. Only in-frame clones appear in the TCRdb table, and some are missing; sequencing was by immunoSEQ multiplex PCR. The sample carries roughly 250,000 clones, about three quarters recorded once. The J gene is TRBJ2-7, the V gene TRBV18; unclear D gene. The sample was PBMCs, taken after 24 months of ibrutinib treatment. The origin of this receptor is a human donor with chronic lymphocytic leukemia. The CDR3 reads CASSPQSPSYEQYF. Written as DNA, the CDR3 is TGTGCCAGCTCACCACAGAGTCCGTCCTACGAGCAGTACTTC.